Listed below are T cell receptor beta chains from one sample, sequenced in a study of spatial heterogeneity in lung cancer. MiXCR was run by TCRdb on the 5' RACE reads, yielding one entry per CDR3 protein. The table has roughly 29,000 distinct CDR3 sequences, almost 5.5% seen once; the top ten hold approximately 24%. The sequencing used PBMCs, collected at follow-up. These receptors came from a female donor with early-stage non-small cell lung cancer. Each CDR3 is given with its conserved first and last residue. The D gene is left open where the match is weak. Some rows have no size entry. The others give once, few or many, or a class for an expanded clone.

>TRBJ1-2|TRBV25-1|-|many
CASSGNVNYGYTF
TGTGCCAGCAGTGGAAACGTAAACTATGGCTACACCTTC
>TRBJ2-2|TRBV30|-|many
CAWSVAGELFF
TGTGCCTGGAGTGTCGCCGGGGAGCTGTTTTTT
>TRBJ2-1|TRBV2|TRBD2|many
CASSREKAGAKGNEQFF
TGTGCCAGCAGTAGGGAAAAAGCGGGGGCCAAAGGGAATGAGCAGTTCTTC
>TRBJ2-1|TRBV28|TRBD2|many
CASRGSSGGNNEQFF
TGTGCCAGCAGGGGAAGTAGCGGGGGGAACAATGAGCAGTTCTTC
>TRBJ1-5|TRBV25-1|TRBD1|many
CASSDGTDNQPQHF
TGTGCCAGCAGTGATGGGACAGATAATCAGCCCCAGCATTTT
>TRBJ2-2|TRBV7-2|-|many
CASSFGGSNTGELFF
TGTGCCAGCAGCTTTGGGGGATCGAACACCGGGGAGCTGTTTTTT
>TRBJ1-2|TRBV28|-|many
CASTSPVVNYGYTF
TGTGCCAGCACCTCTCCCGTAGTTAACTATGGCTACACCTTC
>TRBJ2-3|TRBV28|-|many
CASSFHKSGPDTQYF
TGTGCCAGCAGTTTTCACAAATCGGGGCCCGATACGCAGTATTTT
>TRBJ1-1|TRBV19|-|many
CATEWRAPGGEAFF
TGTGCCACCGAGTGGAGAGCGCCGGGTGGTGAAGCTTTCTTT
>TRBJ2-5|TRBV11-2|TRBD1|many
CASSHWDSVKETQYF
TGTGCCAGCAGCCACTGGGACAGTGTAAAAGAGACCCAGTACTTC
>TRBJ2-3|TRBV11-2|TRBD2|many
CASSDRTSGGADTQYF
TGTGCCAGCAGCGATCGGACTAGCGGGGGGGCAGATACGCAGTATTTT
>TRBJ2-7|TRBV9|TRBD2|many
CASSVGLAGFGEQYF
TGTGCCAGCAGCGTAGGGCTAGCGGGGTTCGGCGAGCAGTACTTC
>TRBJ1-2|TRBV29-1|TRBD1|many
CSVEPPGGYGYTF
TGCAGCGTTGAACCCCCAGGGGGCTATGGCTACACCTTC
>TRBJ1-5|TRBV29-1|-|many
CSVRNGNQPQHF
TGCAGCGTCCGCAATGGCAATCAGCCCCAGCATTTT
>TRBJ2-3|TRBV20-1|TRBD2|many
CSEGTSGTDTQYF
TGCAGCGAGGGGACTAGCGGCACAGATACGCAGTATTTT
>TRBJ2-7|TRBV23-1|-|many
CASSQSYRSPYEQYF
TGCGCCAGCAGTCAATCCTACAGGTCCCCCTACGAGCAGTACTTC
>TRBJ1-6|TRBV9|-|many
CASSGGLDNSPLHF
TGTGCCAGCAGCGGGGGGTTAGACAATTCACCCCTCCACTTT
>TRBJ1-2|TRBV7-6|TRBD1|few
CASSLNGEGGGGYTF
TGTGCCAGCAGCTTGAACGGAGAAGGGGGCGGCGGCTACACCTTC
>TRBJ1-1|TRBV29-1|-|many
CSVGARVGAGRRTFF
TGCAGCGTTGGCGCACGAGTGGGAGCGGGGCGAAGGACTTTCTTT
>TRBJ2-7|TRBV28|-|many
CASSPSQGFSYEQYF
TGTGCCAGCAGTCCCTCCCAGGGCTTCTCCTACGAGCAGTACTTC
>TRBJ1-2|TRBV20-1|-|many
CSALLGGGYTF
TGCAGTGCTCTTTTAGGAGGTGGCTACACCTTC
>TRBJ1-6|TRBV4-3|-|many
CASSQERAGWSPLHF
TGCGCCAGCAGCCAAGAGAGGGCAGGGTGGTCACCCCTCCACTTT
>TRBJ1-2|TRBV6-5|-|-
CASSQDRAYGYTF
TGTGCCAGCAGTCAAGACAGAGCCTATGGCTACACCTTC
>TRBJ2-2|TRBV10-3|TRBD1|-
CAIRTRTQGSTGELFF
TGTGCCATCAGGACGAGAACACAGGGGAGCACCGGGGAGCTGTTTTTT
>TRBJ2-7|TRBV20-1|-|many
CSALRDGSYEQYF
TGCAGTGCCCTCCGGGACGGCTCCTACGAGCAGTACTTC
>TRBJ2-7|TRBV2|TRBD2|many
CASSPGTSGPYEQYF
TGTGCCAGCAGTCCCGGGACTAGCGGACCCTACGAGCAGTACTTC
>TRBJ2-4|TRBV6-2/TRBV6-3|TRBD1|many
CASSYPQGAVNIQYF
TGTGCCAGCAGTTACCCACAGGGGGCGGTCAACATTCAGTACTTC
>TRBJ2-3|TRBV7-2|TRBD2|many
CASSLALTSGRRTDTQYF
TGTGCCAGCAGCTTAGCTCTAACCAGCGGGAGGCGCACAGATACGCAGTATTTT
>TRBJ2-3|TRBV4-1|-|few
CASSQVSGTANTQYF
TGCGCCAGCAGCCAAGTGTCGGGGACCGCGAATACGCAGTATTTT